The 27 T cell receptor beta chains given below trace back to one sample, sequenced in a study of T cells in Graves' hyperthyroidism and ophthalmopathy. Amplification yielded TCR beta CDR3 regions, with RNA transcripts as the source. HTBI primers were used for first-round RT-PCR of the TCR CDR3. MiXCR was run by TCRdb on the multiplex PCR reads, yielding one entry per CDR3 protein. Seen here are approximately 700,000 distinct CDR3 sequences, roughly 15% observed once, and the top ten hold 8.4%. The sequencing sample was made of blood. The receptors here all came from a man aged 18-30 years with Graves' hyperthyroidism.

This clonotype has just a few counts. V usage is TRBV28 and J usage is TRBJ1-2; TRBD1 matches at 8 bases. The length of the CDR3 is 14 residues. V trimming: 6 bases; J trimming: 6 bases; junction bases outside the gene matches: 9. Germline V lookup: CDR1 MDHEN, CDR2 SYDVKM. The CDR3 loop reads CASRPIQTGDGYTF. The CDR3 bases are TGTGCCAGCAGACCTATCCAGACAGGGGATGGCTACACCTTC.

The sample holds many counts of this clonotype. The chain uses TRBV6-5 and TRBJ2-3; weak D call: TRBD2 (5 bases). V was pared by 2 bases and J by 4 bases, with 10 bases between. In germline, CDR1 is MNHEY, CDR2 SVGAGI. The CDR3 loop spans 14 amino acids. CDR3 nucleotides: TGTGCCAGCAGTTACCCCGGCGGGTCAGATACGCAGTATTTT. The encoded protein is CASSYPGGSDTQYF.

In this sample, this clonotype turned up a few times. The CDR3 nucleotides read TGTGCCATCGCAGGACAGGGATCCTCTGGAAACACCATATATTTT. Protein product: CAIAGQGSSGNTIYF. The rearrangement links TRBV10-3 to TRBJ1-3; 8 bases agree with TRBD1. CDR1 and CDR2 (germline): ENHRY, SYGVKD. V lost 8 bases to trimming and J lost 0 bases; unmatched junction nucleotides: 6. The CDR3 loop spans 15 amino acids.

This clonotype was counted many times. The gene calls are TRBV3-1 and TRBJ2-1, with TRBD2 identical over 7 bases. CDR3 size: 16 residues. With V trimmed by 5 bases and J by 6 bases, 13 bases remained unmatched. Germline CDR1 LGHDT, CDR2 YNNKEL (reference sequence). CDR3 residues: CASSYTNSGPRNEQFF. Here the CDR3 DNA reads TGTGCCAGCAGCTACACTAATAGCGGGCCCCGCAATGAGCAGTTCTTC.

This clonotype appeared many times. The rearrangement joins TRBV20-1 to TRBJ2-7; 7 bases map to TRBD1. The CDR3 covers 14 residues. Germline-derived CDR1 and CDR2 are DFQATT and SNEGSKA (reference sequence). V lost 5 bases, J lost 4 bases, and 11 bases stayed unmatched. CDR3: CSASGTDSGYEQYF. The CDR3 region has the DNA TGCAGTGCTTCCGGGACAGACTCTGGGTACGAGCAGTACTTC.

In this sample, this clonotype turned up many times. CDR3 region: CASSLRLARSYNEQFF. CDR3 nucleotide sequence: TGTGCCAGCAGCTTACGACTAGCCCGTTCCTACAATGAGCAGTTCTTC. The chain is built from TRBV7-3 and TRBJ2-1, with 7 positions matching TRBD2. This CDR3 is 16 amino acids long. V was clipped by 2 bases and J by 1 base; unmatched bases: 5. CDR1 is SGHTA, CDR2 FQGTGA, per germline.

This chain joins TRBV6-2 or TRBV6-3 and TRBJ1-1; 7 bases line up with TRBD1. The CDR3 is 14 amino acids. Germline V gives CDR1 MNHEY, CDR2 SVGEGT. The trim removed 6 bases at V and 0 bases at J, leaving 4 bases unmatched. The CDR3 DNA reads as TGTGCCAGCAGGAGACAGGGATTGAACACTGAAGCTTTCTTT. Amino acids: CASRRQGLNTEAFF.

As regards this clonotype: At one of its ends the junction is not consistent with the germline gene, which may arise from a read error. The V gene is TRBV18, the J gene TRBJ2-2; no reliable D call. The CDR3 length is 15 residues. Germline CDR1 is KGHSH and CDR2 is LQKENI. In DNA form, the CDR3 reads TGTGCCAGCTCACCACGGCAAACGAACGCCGGGGAGCTGTTTTTT. Translating gives CASSPRQTNAGELFF.

This clonotype was found many times. The J gene is TRBJ2-7, the V gene TRBV12-3 or TRBV12-4; D remains unclear. This CDR3 is built from 14 residues. V lost 7 bases and J 1 base, leaving 14 bases between the germline ends. The CDR3, as DNA: TGTGCCAGCACCCCCCGGCAAGGGTCCTACGAGCAGTACTTC. Its protein is CASTPRQGSYEQYF.

This rearrangement joins TRBV6-2 or TRBV6-3 to TRBJ1-5; D is ambiguous. V lost 5 bases and J lost 0, with 8 bases in between. The germline CDR1 and CDR2 sequences are MNHEY and SVGEGT. The CDR3 extends over 14 amino acids. The CDR3 sequence is CASSETCSNQPQHF. CDR3 coding DNA: TGTGCCAGCAGTGAGACCTGTAGCAATCAGCCCCAGCATTTT.

This clonotype was picked up a small number of times. The rearrangement joins TRBV3-1 to TRBJ1-3, with no clear D. Trimming left V 1 base short and J 0 bases short, with 13 bases between. Germline CDR1 reads LGHDT; CDR2 reads YNNKEL (reference sequence). The CDR3 spans 17 residues. The CDR3 reads CASSQGAGVSSGNTIYF. In DNA form, the CDR3 reads TGTGCCAGCAGCCAAGGGGCGGGAGTGAGCTCTGGAAACACCATATATTTT. The entire variable domain, with the rest obtained from reference TRBV3-1 and TRBJ1-3, is as follows: DTAVSQTPKYLVTQMGNDKSIKCEQNLGHDTMYWYKQDSKKFLKIMFSYNNKELIINETVPNRFSPKSPDKAHLNLHINSLELGDSAVYFCASSQGAGVSSGNTIYFGEGSWLTVV.

There are a few counts of this clonotype. The V and J genes are TRBV7-2 and TRBJ1-5, with 10 bases fitting TRBD1. J was trimmed by 7 bases and V by 5 bases; bases with no gene match: 14. This CDR3 has 17 residues. Germline-derived CDR1 and CDR2 are SGHTA and FQGNSA. CDR3 DNA: TGTGCCAGCAGCCCCCGGGGGGGACAGGGGTTGCGGCAGCCCCAGCATTTT. Translation: CASSPRGGQGLRQPQHF.

The chain is built from TRBV18 and TRBJ1-1, with a tentative D call TRBD1 (6 bases). The CDR3 extends over 15 amino acids. V was shortened by 3 bases and J by 4 bases, with 15 bases between the two germline ends. The germline CDR1 and CDR2 sequences are KGHSH and LQKENI. The CDR3 loop reads CASSPAWDMGTEAFF. Here the CDR3 DNA reads TGTGCCAGCTCACCGGCGTGGGACATGGGCACTGAAGCTTTCTTT.

At least ten counts were recorded for this clonotype. The CDR3 DNA is TGCAGTGCTAGAGATATTGGCGCGGTCTACAATGAGCAGTTCTTC. Amino acid sequence: CSARDIGAVYNEQFF. The V gene is TRBV20-1, the J gene TRBJ2-1; D is undetermined. The CDR3 sequence is 15 residues long. CDR1 DFQATT and CDR2 SNEGSKA come from the germline V gene (reference sequence). V was cut by 0 bases and J by 3 bases, with 12 bases left in between.

The sample holds a few counts of this clonotype. The CDR3 DNA reads as TGTGCCTGGAGTGTACCCAGCTCCTACAATGAGCAGTTCTTC. This sequence encodes CAWSVPSSYNEQFF. V usage is TRBV30 and J usage is TRBJ2-1; D unresolved. CDR1 is GTSNPN and CDR2 is SVGIG in the germline V gene (reference sequence). Trimming cost V 0 bases and J 0 bases, with 6 bases left between them. The CDR3 extends over 14 amino acids.

The rearrangement uses TRBV28 and TRBJ1-3; 7 bases fit TRBD1. V shed 5 bases, J shed 0 bases, and the junction held 10 bases outside the gene matches. Germline loops: CDR1 MDHEN, CDR2 SYDVKM. The CDR3 length is 17 residues. CDR3 in DNA: TGTGCCAGCAGTCCCAGGGGGACCGCCGACTCTGGAAACACCATATATTTT. This encodes CASSPRGTADSGNTIYF.

This clonotype occurred many times. The J gene is TRBJ2-7, the V gene TRBV28, with TRBD1 as a possible D gene (6 bases). From germline, CDR1 is MDHEN and CDR2 SYDVKM. V shed 6 bases and J shed 4 bases, with 19 bases lying between them. This CDR3 has 15 amino acids. The CDR3 nucleotides read TGTGCCAGCAGCTACACCCCAGGGGCCAGGTACGAGCAGTACTTC. It translates to CASSYTPGARYEQYF.

The J gene is TRBJ2-1, the V gene TRBV9; TRBD2 matches 8 bases. CDR1 and CDR2 (germline): SGDLS, YYNGEE. V was clipped by 1 base and J by 8 bases; unmatched bases: 5. CDR3 length: 14 residues. The CDR3 here is CASSVSSTSDEQFF. In DNA, the CDR3 is TGTGCCAGCAGCGTATCTTCGACTAGCGATGAGCAGTTCTTC.

V and J are TRBV25-1 and TRBJ2-5; D gene ambiguous. The CDR3 is made up of 13 amino acids. Germline loops: CDR1 MGHDK, CDR2 SYGVNS. Trimming pared 5 bases from V and 5 bases from J, leaving 12 bases between. The CDR3 sequence: CASSFALGETQYF. CDR3 coding DNA: TGTGCCAGCAGTTTCGCCTTGGGGGAGACCCAGTACTTC.

This clonotype was recorded many times. V is TRBV7-9 and J is TRBJ2-5, with 7 bases aligning to TRBD1. This CDR3 spans 15 amino acids. The V gene end was trimmed by 0 bases and the J gene end by 7 bases; junction bases not matched to a gene: 8. CDR1 is SEHNR, CDR2 FQNEAQ, per germline (reference sequence). Here the CDR3 DNA reads TGTGCCAGCAGCTTAGCTCAGGGGGTACAATCGACCCAGTACTTC. Its translation is CASSLAQGVQSTQYF.

This clonotype appeared once. The rearrangement links TRBV6-1 to TRBJ2-4; no definite D call. Trimming pared 10 bases from V and 1 base from J, leaving 17 bases between. CDR1 and CDR2 (germline): MNHNS, SASEGT. The CDR3 is made up of 15 amino acids. Here the CDR3 reads CATSPKFYAKNIQYF. DNA for the CDR3: TGTGCCACCTCCCCGAAGTTTTACGCCAAAAACATTCAGTACTTC.

This clonotype was detected only a few times. The chain joins TRBV20-1 to TRBJ2-7, with D perhaps TRBD2 (6 bases). There are 15 residues in the CDR3. CDR1 is DFQATT, CDR2 SNEGSKA, per germline (reference sequence). Trimming left V 5 bases short and J 3 bases short, with 20 bases between. The CDR3 region is CSAGGREAQNYEQYF. In DNA, the CDR3 is TGCAGTGCTGGCGGCAGGGAGGCACAAAACTACGAGCAGTACTTC.

The V call is TRBV11-2, the J call TRBJ1-3; 7 nucleotides match TRBD1. This CDR3 has 16 amino acids. V dropped 6 bases and J dropped 0; count of bases not matched to a gene: 8. CDR1 is SGHAT and CDR2 is FQNNGV in the germline V gene. The DNA for the CDR3 is TGTGCCAGCAGGCAATACAGGGGTAGCTCTGGAAACACCATATATTTT. It is translated as CASRQYRGSSGNTIYF.

V gene TRBV20-1 combines with J gene TRBJ1-2, with no clear D. CDR3 size: 12 residues. V was shortened by 6 bases and J by 4 bases, with 12 bases between the two germline ends. Germline CDR1 reads DFQATT; CDR2 reads SNEGSKA (reference sequence). For the CDR3, the DNA is TGCAGTGCGGGCAGTGAATCCTATGGCTACACCTTC. Residues: CSAGSESYGYTF.

This clonotype has at least ten counts. The chain couples TRBV11-2 to TRBJ2-3; weak D call: TRBD1 (6 bases). Trimming took 5 bases from V and 0 from J, leaving 15 bases between them. The CDR3 covers 16 residues. Germline-derived CDR1 and CDR2 are SGHAT and FQNNGV. This chain's CDR3 is CASSPRTVTSTDTQYF. Written as DNA, the CDR3 is TGTGCCAGCAGCCCCCGGACAGTTACTAGCACAGATACGCAGTATTTT.

This clonotype was seen repeatedly, ten times or more. The V call is TRBV24-1, the J call TRBJ2-3; D tentatively fits TRBD1 or TRBD2 (6 bases each). The CDR3 runs 15 residues. V lost 7 bases and J 1 base, leaving 14 bases between the germline ends. CDR1 is KGHDR, CDR2 SFDVKD, per germline. The CDR3 loop is CATRSAGHGTDTQYF. CDR3 DNA: TGTGCCACCAGATCCGCGGGACACGGCACAGATACGCAGTATTTT.

This rearrangement joins TRBV20-1 to TRBJ2-4, with D perhaps matching TRBD2 (5 bases). Per the germline V gene, CDR1 is DFQATT and CDR2 is SNEGSKA (reference sequence). Between the trimmed V and J ends, which lost 3 bases and 8 bases, there was a span of 17 bases. This CDR3 has 14 amino acids. The CDR3 reads CSASSSRGRDIQYF. CDR3 sequence (DNA): TGCAGTGCTAGTTCTAGTCGGGGTAGGGACATTCAGTACTTC.